The sequence of this TCR beta chain was determined in a study of T-cell reconstitution after alpha-beta-depleted transplantation in children. For this clonotype: Its antigen remains unidentified.

Molecular barcoding with unique molecular identifiers was used for the TCRbeta library. TCRdb reprocessed the PCR reads with MiXCR, giving one entry per CDR3 protein. Among 700,000 to 950,000 distinct CDR3 sequences listed, 16% were seen once. Study results and caveats: Some patients' high day-60 TCRbeta diversity was traced to surviving recipient T cells and thymic progenitors. After one year, T-cell counts and TCRbeta diversity mostly came from new T cells. Expanded graft clones numbering several hundred reportedly gave rise to alpha-beta T cells about two months after transplant.

This CDR3 has 14 residues. The germline V gene has CDR1 MNHEY and CDR2 SMNVEV (reference sequence). Trimming removed 5 bases from V and 1 base from J; junction bases left unmatched: 5. This chain connects TRBV27 to TRBJ2-7; the match to TRBD1 covers 7 bases. The TCR was taken from a male patient aged 10-17 years who had a stem cell transplant for acute lymphoblastic leukemia, so the T cells may come from the graft donor. This specimen consisted of PBMCs, mostly from graft donor cells, obtained 360 days after TCRalphabeta/CD19-depleted stem cell transplant. As DNA, the CDR3 is TGTGCCAGCAGTCACGGGACAGATTCCTACGAGCAGTACTTC. Amino acid sequence: CASSHGTDSYEQYF.